Listed here are 29 T cell receptor beta chains from one sample, sequenced in a study of blood T cell repertoires in COVID-19. Assay used: immunoSEQ multiplex PCR; TCRdb lists only in-frame clones, some missing. This table holds approximately 50,000 clones, 90% to 95% found once. Sequenced: peripheral blood. The receptors were sampled from a human donor in a cohort sampled during active COVID-19.

V gene TRBV30 combines with J gene TRBJ1-4; 7 positions agree with TRBD1. The CDR3 is 14 residues long. CDR1 and CDR2 (germline): GTSNPN, SVGIG (reference sequence). After removal of 5 bases from V and 3 bases from J, the junction contained 6 bases not matched to a gene. CDR3 loop: CAWLVQGSNEKLFF. CDR3 nucleotides: TGTGCCTGGTTGGTACAGGGGTCTAATGAAAAACTGTTTTTT.

This chain uses TRBV19 with TRBJ1-5; possibly TRBD1 for D (5 bases). V dropped 4 bases and J dropped 3 bases, with 7 bases sitting between them. The CDR3 loop spans 13 amino acids. CDR1 is LNHDA, CDR2 SQIVND, per germline (reference sequence). The CDR3 sequence is CASSTGYNQPQHF. In DNA form, the CDR3 reads TGTGCCAGTAGTACAGGGTACAATCAGCCCCAGCATTTT.

The chain is built from TRBV24-1 and TRBJ2-2; the D gene is possibly TRBD1 (6 bases). V was pared by 8 bases and J by 3 bases, with 9 bases between. The germline CDR1 and CDR2 sequences are KGHDR and SFDVKD. This CDR3 comprises 13 residues. The CDR3 DNA follows: TGTGCCACCACGCAGGGGCACACCGGGGAGCTGTTTTTT. It specifies CATTQGHTGELFF.

This chain joins TRBV6-5 and TRBJ1-2; 8 bases fit TRBD1. The CDR3 consists of 14 residues. Germline loops: CDR1 MNHEY, CDR2 SVGAGI. The trim removed 6 bases at V and 8 bases at J, leaving 11 bases unmatched. CDR3 sequence: CASSGDRGNRGYTF. In nucleotides, the CDR3 is TGTGCCAGCAGCGGCGACAGGGGTAATCGCGGCTACACCTTC.

The V and J genes are TRBV5-5 and TRBJ1-1, with D unresolved. This CDR3 region has 14 residues. Germline values: CDR1 SGHKS, CDR2 YYEKEE (reference sequence). Trimming removed 4 bases at V and 3 bases at J, with 13 bases between. The CDR3 protein is CASSLHQFYTEAFF. DNA of the CDR3: TGTGCCAGCAGCCTGCATCAGTTCTACACTGAAGCTTTCTTT.

This sequence joins TRBV6-5 and TRBJ1-2; a weak D match, TRBD1 (5 bases). The V and J ends lost 2 bases and 0 bases respectively, with 10 bases between them. Per the germline V gene, CDR1 is MNHEY and CDR2 is SVGAGI. The CDR3 covers 15 residues. The CDR3 loop reads CASSYGEGPNYGYTF. The CDR3 region has the DNA TGTGCCAGCAGTTACGGGGAGGGACCTAACTATGGCTACACCTTC.

This clone showed up just once. The rearrangement joins TRBV4-2 to TRBJ2-3; D remains ambiguous. The CDR3 runs 16 residues. V gave up 2 bases and J gave up 0 bases, with 12 bases separating them. Germline lookup yields CDR1 LGHNA and CDR2 YNFKEQ. The CDR3: CASSQLSLTSTDTQYF. As DNA, the CDR3 is TGTGCCAGCAGCCAATTATCTCTAACTAGCACAGATACGCAGTATTTT.

The chain joins TRBV3-1 (or the pseudogene TRBV3-2) to TRBJ2-7; the D gene is possibly TRBD1 (5 bases). The CDR3 extends over 18 amino acids. With 4 bases removed from V and 7 bases from J, the gap between germline ends came to 29 bases. In germline, CDR1 is LGHDT, CDR2 YNNKEL (reference sequence). This CDR3 reads CASSPRSDNYPLLWEQYF. CDR3 DNA: TGTGCCAGCAGCCCCCGATCGGACAACTACCCACTATTGTGGGAGCAGTACTTC.

The chain employs TRBV4-1 and TRBJ2-3; the match to TRBD2 covers 10 bases. The germline V gene encodes CDR1 MGHRA and CDR2 YSYEKL. This CDR3 contains 15 residues. Losses at the gene ends were 0 bases for V and 10 bases for J; bases not matched to a gene: 7. CDR3 DNA sequence: TGCGCCAGCAGCCAAGAATTAGCGGGGGGTGTCGCGCAGTATTTT. Translated: CASSQELAGGVAQYF.

The gene calls are TRBV30 and TRBJ1-5, with 10 bases aligning to TRBD1. V dropped 3 bases and J dropped 0; count of bases not matched to a gene: 2. This CDR3 comprises 15 residues. Germline loops: CDR1 GTSNPN, CDR2 SVGIG (reference sequence). CDR3 nucleotide sequence: TGTGCCTGGAGGGACAGGGGGAGTAGCAATCAGCCCCAGCATTTT. Protein: CAWRDRGSSNQPQHF.

The chain employs TRBV5-4 and TRBJ1-4, with no clear D. Trimming removed 5 bases from V and 5 bases from J, with 7 bases in between. Germline V gene sequence: CDR1 SGHNT, CDR2 YYREEE (reference sequence). The CDR3 sequence is 12 residues long. The CDR3 reads CASSLYNEKLFF. The DNA of the CDR3 is TGTGCCAGCAGTCTCTACAATGAAAAACTGTTTTTT.

The chain is built from TRBV7-9 and TRBJ2-1; TRBD2 agrees at 7 bases. This CDR3 comprises 12 residues. The germline V gene has CDR1 SEHNR and CDR2 FQNEAQ (reference sequence). The J segment lost 9 bases and the V segment lost 4 bases, leaving 3 bases of the junction unmatched. The CDR3 region has the DNA TGTGCCAGCAGCTGGGGGGGAGGTGAGCAGTTCTTC. Translating it yields CASSWGGGEQFF.

The rearrangement joins TRBV6-2 or TRBV6-3 to TRBJ2-3; possibly TRBD1 for D (6 bases). CDR1 is MNHEY, CDR2 SVGEGT, per germline. V lost 5 bases to trimming and J lost 5 bases, with 11 bases between them. The CDR3 is 13 amino acids. For the CDR3, the DNA is TGTGCCAGCAGTAACCCAGGGGTAGATACGCAGTATTTT. Amino acids: CASSNPGVDTQYF.

The rearrangement links TRBV29-1 to TRBJ2-1; 10 bases are shared with TRBD1. Germline CDR1 reads SQVTM; CDR2 reads ANQGSEA. The ends lost 2 bases at V and 4 bases at J; junction bases unmatched: 8. The CDR3 spans 16 residues. CDR3 DNA sequence: TGCAGCGTTGAAACACCCAGACAGGGGGCTTACAATGAGCAGTTCTTC. Translating it yields CSVETPRQGAYNEQFF.

The chain has TRBV4-3 and TRBJ2-4, with D possibly matching TRBD1 (6 bases). The CDR3 has 15 residues. Germline-derived CDR1 and CDR2 are LGHNA and YSLEER. V lost 3 bases and J lost 8, with 17 bases in between. CDR3 DNA sequence: TGCGCCAGCAGCCAGGGATCAAACAGGGCCGACATTCAGTACTTC. Protein: CASSQGSNRADIQYF.

This clone was seen a handful of times. This sequence joins TRBV2 and TRBJ2-5; TRBD1 matches at 9 bases. Germline V gives CDR1 SNHLY, CDR2 FYNNEI. The V gene end was trimmed by 6 bases and the J gene end by 1 base; junction bases not matched to a gene: 6. CDR3 size: 15 residues. DNA of the CDR3: TGTGCCAGCAGGAGGGACAGGGCCTCCCAAGAGACCCAGTACTTC. This encodes CASRRDRASQETQYF.

The chain is built from TRBV19 and TRBJ1-2; D is undetermined. CDR1 is LNHDA and CDR2 is SQIVND in the germline V gene (reference sequence). V lost 5 bases, J lost 8 bases, and 24 bases lay in between. There are 16 residues in the CDR3. The CDR3 protein is CASSALSGRQRRGYTF. The DNA of the CDR3 is TGTGCCAGTAGTGCGCTTTCAGGCCGCCAGCGGAGGGGCTACACCTTC.

The CDR3 is CASLTPSGSFTDTQYF. The CDR3 DNA reads as TGTGCCAGCCTGACCCCAAGCGGGAGTTTCACAGATACGCAGTATTTT. The chain has TRBV28 and TRBJ2-3, with 8 nucleotides matching TRBD2. Germline CDR1 reads MDHEN; CDR2 reads SYDVKM. The CDR3 runs 16 residues. V trimming: 8 bases; J trimming: 2 bases; junction bases outside the gene matches: 12.

The gene calls are TRBV7-8 and TRBJ1-1; D is possibly TRBD1 (6 bases). Per germline, CDR1 SGHVS and CDR2 FQNEAQ. The CDR3 runs 17 residues. V gave up 5 bases and J gave up 9 bases, with 28 bases separating them. This CDR3 reads CASSKTISVRGPLQAFF. CDR3 nucleotide sequence: TGTGCCAGCAGCAAAACTATCTCAGTCAGGGGCCCACTGCAAGCTTTCTTT.

This clone has just a few counts. This chain connects TRBV7-8 to TRBJ1-5, with 7 bases lining up with TRBD1. The CDR3 runs 18 residues. V gave up 2 bases and J gave up 3 bases; unmatched junction bases: 13. The V gene's germline CDR1 is SGHVS and CDR2 FQNEAQ. The CDR3 DNA reads as TGTGCCAGCAGCTTACAGACCGGGGCTGAGGGGGCCAATCAGCCCCAGCATTTT. Encoded protein: CASSLQTGAEGANQPQHF.

The DNA for the CDR3 is TGTGCCACCAGTGATTTCCGGGGTTCGGAGACCCAGTACTTC. Protein sequence: CATSDFRGSETQYF. The J gene is TRBJ2-5, the V gene TRBV24-1; tentatively, D is TRBD2 (5 bases). CDR3 length equals 14 residues. Trimming shortened V by 1 base and J by 5 bases, and 10 bases separated the two germline ends. Germline V gene sequence: CDR1 KGHDR, CDR2 SFDVKD.

The gene calls are TRBV6-1 and TRBJ2-5, with 11 bases that match TRBD2. The germline gives CDR1 MNHNS, CDR2 SASEGT. This CDR3 spans 17 amino acids. The ends lost 2 bases at V and 5 bases at J; junction bases unmatched: 10. The CDR3: CASSETSGSIGGETQYF. The CDR3 nucleotides read TGTGCCAGCAGTGAAACTAGCGGGAGTATAGGGGGGGAGACCCAGTACTTC.

The chain is built from TRBV24-1 and TRBJ1-4; D is unclear. The germline V gene has CDR1 KGHDR and CDR2 SFDVKD. The CDR3 extends over 15 amino acids. Trimming shortened V by 5 bases and J by 7 bases, and 16 bases separated the two germline ends. Here the CDR3 DNA reads TGTGCCACCAGTGGCACCCGCCGGGAAGCTGAAAAACTGTTTTTT. Encoded protein: CATSGTRREAEKLFF.

The chain recombines TRBV5-4 with TRBJ1-2; D may be TRBD1 (6 bases). The CDR3 sequence is 14 residues long. Germline loops: CDR1 SGHNT, CDR2 YYREEE (reference sequence). The V gene lost 0 bases and the J gene lost 3 bases, with 9 bases spanning the gap. The CDR3 coding sequence is TGTGCCAGCAGCTTGGGACAGGAGGACTATGGCTACACCTTC. Its translation is CASSLGQEDYGYTF. Full variable domain (rest looked up from reference TRBV5-4 and TRBJ1-2): ETGVTQSPTHLIKTRGQQVTLRCSSQSGHNTVSWYQQALGQGPQFIFQYYREEENGRGNFPPRFSGLQFPNYSSELNVNALELDDSALYLCASSLGQEDYGYTFGSGTRLTVV.

CDR3 bases: TGTGCCAGCTCACCAAACGCGCAGCAGGGGAACACTGAAGCTTTCTTT. It translates to CASSPNAQQGNTEAFF. The chain carries TRBV18 and TRBJ1-1; D is possibly TRBD1 (5 bases). Trimming stripped 2 bases from V and 1 base from J, with 14 bases between. This CDR3 region has 16 residues. The germline CDR1 and CDR2 sequences are KGHSH and LQKENI.

The chain combines TRBV29-1 with TRBJ2-7; 9 bases agree with TRBD1. J lost 3 bases, V lost 7 bases, and 4 bases had no gene match. Germline V gives CDR1 SQVTM, CDR2 ANQGSEA. The CDR3 totals 12 residues. The CDR3 sequence is CSARTGVYEQYF. CDR3 bases: TGCAGCGCCCGGACAGGGGTCTACGAGCAGTACTTC.

V gene TRBV5-1 combines with J gene TRBJ2-4; 9 nucleotides align to TRBD1. CDR3 length: 16 residues. V lost 4 bases to trimming and J lost 2 bases; unmatched junction nucleotides: 7. CDR1 and CDR2 (germline): SGHRS, YFSETQ. CDR3 loop: CASSADRGVTKNIQYF. CDR3 in DNA: TGCGCCAGCAGCGCAGACAGGGGGGTGACCAAAAACATTCAGTACTTC.

This chain connects TRBV6-6 to TRBJ2-7; a possible D gene is TRBD2 (7 bases). Germline CDR1 reads MNHNY; CDR2 reads SVGAGI (reference sequence). V gave up 8 bases and J gave up 4 bases, with 18 bases separating them. The CDR3 loop spans 14 amino acids. CDR3 bases: TGTGCCAGCCAAAGGGGGGGAGGGCGTTACGAGCAGTACGTC. This encodes CASQRGGGRYEQYV.

The V call is TRBV19, the J call TRBJ2-2, with a tentative D call TRBD2 (5 bases). The CDR3 sequence is 15 residues long. Looked up from germline, CDR1 is LNHDA and CDR2 is SQIVND (reference sequence). The ends were cut back, 5 bases at V and 1 base at J, with 11 bases in the middle. The CDR3 loop reads CASSSARGNTGELFF. In nucleotides, the CDR3 is TGTGCCAGTAGTTCGGCTCGGGGGAACACCGGGGAGCTGTTTTTT.